The 10 T cell receptor beta chains reported below all come from one sample, sequenced in a study of OX40 agonist ivuxolimab in advanced cancers. Sequencing used immunoSEQ multiplex PCR; TCRdb keeps in-frame clones, though not all of them. This table holds 83,000 or so clones, about 88% found once. The material sequenced was CD4+ or CD8+ T cells sorted from blood, taken in a trial of the OX40 agonist ivuxolimab. The receptors were gathered from an adult with an advanced solid tumor such as melanoma, head and neck, liver or kidney cancer.

This rearrangement joins TRBV30 to TRBJ1-4; tentative D call: TRBD1 (6 bases). Germline V gene lookup returns CDR1 GTSNPN and CDR2 SVGIG (reference sequence). This CDR3 has 14 residues. V was shortened by 7 bases and J by 5 bases, with 17 bases between the two germline ends. The CDR3 DNA follows: TGTGCCTCCTCAACAGGGTTAAGGAATGAAAAACTGTTTTTT. Protein sequence: CASSTGLRNEKLFF.

V gene TRBV5-1 combines with J gene TRBJ1-1; 7 bases match TRBD1. Germline V gene lookup returns CDR1 SGHRS and CDR2 YFSETQ. V gave up 2 bases and J gave up 3 bases; unmatched junction bases: 7. The CDR3 loop spans 15 amino acids. CDR3 protein: CASSFTGARYTEAFF. Written as DNA, the CDR3 is TGCGCCAGCAGCTTCACAGGGGCGAGGTACACTGAAGCTTTCTTT. The full variable domain, with the rest looked up from reference TRBV5-1 and TRBJ1-1, is KAGVTQTPRYLIKTRGQQVTLSCSPISGHRSVSWYQQTPGQGLQFLFEYFSETQRNKGNFPGRFSGRQFSNSRSEMNVSTLELGDSALYLCASSFTGARYTEAFFGQGTRLTVV.

Here the CDR3 reads CASSISGRGANEKLFF. The CDR3 region has the DNA TGTGCCAGTAGTATTTCAGGACGCGGGGCGAATGAAAAACTGTTTTTT. This chain uses TRBV19 with TRBJ1-4; D is possibly TRBD1 (5 bases). The V end was cut by 3 bases, the J end by 5 bases, with 16 bases between. The CDR3 runs to 16 residues. Germline loops: CDR1 LNHDA, CDR2 SQIVND (reference sequence).

Regarding this clone: Its ends do not fully match the called genes, so a read error is possible. The chain couples TRBV6-1 to TRBJ2-2; D is tentatively TRBD1 or TRBD2 (6 bases each). The CDR3 extends over 16 amino acids. Germline V gene lookup returns CDR1 MNHNS and CDR2 SASEGT. The CDR3 here is CASSQAQRGADGELFF. CDR3 bases: TGTGCCAGCAGTCAAGCCCAAAGGGGGGCGGACGGGGAGCTGTTTTTT.

Here the CDR3 DNA reads TGTGCCAGCAGCCCCCCAAGGCGGGAGGGCTACACCTTC. It translates to CASSPPRREGYTF. The chain links TRBV7-9 to TRBJ1-2; no definite D call. Trimming took 5 bases from V and 8 from J, leaving 15 bases between them. Germline V lookup: CDR1 SEHNR, CDR2 FQNEAQ (reference sequence). The CDR3 sequence is 13 residues long.

This clone has a handful of counts. The chain couples TRBV5-4 to TRBJ2-4, with a weak D call TRBD1 (6 bases). The CDR3 loop spans 14 amino acids. Germline CDR1 SGHNT, CDR2 YYREEE (reference sequence). Deletions cut 5 bases from V and 9 bases from J, with 18 bases between. Here the CDR3 reads CASSSNRDKGIQYF. In DNA, the CDR3 is TGTGCCAGCAGTTCGAACCGGGACAAAGGCATTCAGTACTTC.

The chain uses TRBV5-1 and TRBJ2-7; 8 nucleotides align to TRBD2. The CDR3 runs 14 residues. V gave up 1 base and J gave up 4 bases; unmatched junction bases: 4. Germline lookup yields CDR1 SGHRS and CDR2 YFSETQ. The CDR3 protein is CASSLTSGGYEQYF. DNA of the CDR3: TGCGCCAGCAGCTTGACTAGCGGAGGTTACGAGCAGTACTTC.

The chain joins TRBV7-9 to TRBJ2-5; either TRBD1 or TRBD2 may fit D (5 bases each). CDR1 SEHNR and CDR2 FQNEAQ come from the germline V gene (reference sequence). The CDR3 totals 14 residues. V was cut by 5 bases and J by 10 bases, with 20 bases left in between. CDR3 bases: TGTGCCAGCAGCCTCGGGACGGTTGGAGTTGGCCAGTACTTC. It yields the protein CASSLGTVGVGQYF.

The J gene is TRBJ1-1, the V gene TRBV27; possible D gene TRBD1, 6 bases. This CDR3 is 15 amino acids long. Trimming left V 5 bases short and J 1 base short, with 14 bases between. In germline, CDR1 is MNHEY, CDR2 SMNVEV (reference sequence). The CDR3 loop reads CASSTLTGWNTEAFF. In DNA, the CDR3 is TGTGCCAGCAGTACCTTAACAGGGTGGAACACTGAAGCTTTCTTT.

The rearrangement uses TRBV29-1 and TRBJ2-7, with D possibly matching TRBD2 (5 bases). CDR3 size: 12 residues. The V end lost 6 bases, the J end lost 3 bases, and 12 bases lay between the germline ends. Germline V gives CDR1 SQVTM, CDR2 ANQGSEA. This chain's CDR3 is CSVRAGVYEQYF. The DNA for the CDR3 is TGCAGCGTCCGCGCCGGGGTCTACGAGCAGTACTTC.